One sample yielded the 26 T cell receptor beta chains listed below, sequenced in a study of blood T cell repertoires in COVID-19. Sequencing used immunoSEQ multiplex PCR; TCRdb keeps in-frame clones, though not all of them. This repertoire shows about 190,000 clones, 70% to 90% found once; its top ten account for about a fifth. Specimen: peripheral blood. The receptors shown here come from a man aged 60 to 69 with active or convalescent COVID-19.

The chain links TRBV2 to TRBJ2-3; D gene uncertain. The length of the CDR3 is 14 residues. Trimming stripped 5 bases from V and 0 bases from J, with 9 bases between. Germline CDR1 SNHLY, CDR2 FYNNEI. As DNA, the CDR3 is TGTGCCAGCAGTTTTCAGTCTAGCACAGATACGCAGTATTTT. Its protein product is CASSFQSSTDTQYF.

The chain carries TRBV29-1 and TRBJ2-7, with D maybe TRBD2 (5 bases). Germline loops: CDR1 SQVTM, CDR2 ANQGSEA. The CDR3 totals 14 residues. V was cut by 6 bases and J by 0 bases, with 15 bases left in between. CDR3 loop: CSVGRTSSSYEQYF. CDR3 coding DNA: TGCAGCGTGGGTAGGACTTCAAGCTCCTACGAGCAGTACTTC.

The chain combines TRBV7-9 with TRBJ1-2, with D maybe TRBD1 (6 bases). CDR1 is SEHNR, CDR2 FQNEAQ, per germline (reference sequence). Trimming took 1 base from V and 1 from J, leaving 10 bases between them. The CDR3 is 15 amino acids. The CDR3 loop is CASSLEGGVNYGYTF. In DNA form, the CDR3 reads TGTGCCAGCAGCTTAGAAGGGGGAGTTAACTATGGCTACACCTTC.

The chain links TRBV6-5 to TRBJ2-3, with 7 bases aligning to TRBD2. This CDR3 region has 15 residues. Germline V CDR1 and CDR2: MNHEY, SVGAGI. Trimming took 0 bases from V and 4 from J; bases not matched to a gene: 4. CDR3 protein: CASSYSRGVSDTQYF. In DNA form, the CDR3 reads TGTGCCAGCAGTTACTCACGGGGGGTTTCAGATACGCAGTATTTT.

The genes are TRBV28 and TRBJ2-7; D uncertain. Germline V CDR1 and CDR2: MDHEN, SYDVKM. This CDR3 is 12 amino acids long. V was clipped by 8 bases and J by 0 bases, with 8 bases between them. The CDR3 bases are TGTGCCAGCCATAGGAGCTCCTACGAGCAGTACTTC. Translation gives CASHRSSYEQYF.

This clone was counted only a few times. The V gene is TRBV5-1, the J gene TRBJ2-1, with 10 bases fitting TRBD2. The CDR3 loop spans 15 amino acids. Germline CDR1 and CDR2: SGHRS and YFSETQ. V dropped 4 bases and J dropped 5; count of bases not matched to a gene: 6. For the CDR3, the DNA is TGCGCCAGCAGCCATAGCGGGGGGCCGAACAATGAGCAGTTCTTC. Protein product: CASSHSGGPNNEQFF.

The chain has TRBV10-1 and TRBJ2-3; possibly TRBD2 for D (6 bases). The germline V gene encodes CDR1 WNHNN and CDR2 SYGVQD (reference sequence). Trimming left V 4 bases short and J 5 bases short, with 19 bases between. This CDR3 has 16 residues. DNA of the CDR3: TGCGCCAGCAGTGTTAATGCGGCGGGGCGTGGAGATACGCAGTATTTT. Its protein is CASSVNAAGRGDTQYF.

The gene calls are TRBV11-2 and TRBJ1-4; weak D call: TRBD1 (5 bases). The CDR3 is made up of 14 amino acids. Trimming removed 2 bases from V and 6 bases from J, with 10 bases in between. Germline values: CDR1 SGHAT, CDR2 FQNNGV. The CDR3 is CASSLQGFDEKLFF. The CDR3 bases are TGTGCCAGCAGCTTACAGGGTTTCGATGAAAAACTGTTTTTT.

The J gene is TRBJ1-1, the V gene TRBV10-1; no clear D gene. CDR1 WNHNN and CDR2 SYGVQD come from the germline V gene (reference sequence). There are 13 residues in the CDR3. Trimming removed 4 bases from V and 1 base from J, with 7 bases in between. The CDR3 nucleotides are TGCGCCAGCAGTGGCAACTCGAACACTGAAGCTTTCTTT. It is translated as CASSGNSNTEAFF.

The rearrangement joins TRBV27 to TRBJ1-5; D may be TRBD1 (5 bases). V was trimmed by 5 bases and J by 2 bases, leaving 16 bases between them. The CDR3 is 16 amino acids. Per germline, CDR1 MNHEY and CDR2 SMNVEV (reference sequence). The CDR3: CASSSYVGGGNQPQHF. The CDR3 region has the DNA TGTGCCAGCAGTAGTTACGTCGGGGGGGGCAATCAGCCCCAGCATTTT.

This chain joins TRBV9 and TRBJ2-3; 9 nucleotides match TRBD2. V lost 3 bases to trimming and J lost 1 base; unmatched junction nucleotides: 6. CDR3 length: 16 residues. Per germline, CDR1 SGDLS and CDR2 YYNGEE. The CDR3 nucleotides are TGTGCCAGCAGCGAGCCCGTAGCGGGGGGCACAGATACGCAGTATTTT. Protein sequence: CASSEPVAGGTDTQYF.

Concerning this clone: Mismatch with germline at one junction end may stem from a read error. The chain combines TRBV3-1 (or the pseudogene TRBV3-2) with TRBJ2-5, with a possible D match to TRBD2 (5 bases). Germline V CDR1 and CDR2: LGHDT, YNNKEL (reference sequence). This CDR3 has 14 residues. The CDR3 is CASSQEASQGTQYF. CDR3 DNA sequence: TGTGCCAGCAGCCAAGAGGCTAGCCAAGGGACCCAGTACTTC.

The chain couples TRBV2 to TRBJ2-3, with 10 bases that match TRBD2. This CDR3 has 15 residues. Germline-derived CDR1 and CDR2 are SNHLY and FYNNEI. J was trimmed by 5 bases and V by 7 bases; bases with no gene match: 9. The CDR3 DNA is TGTGCCAGCAACCCGGGACTAGCGTGGCTAGATACGCAGTATTTT. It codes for CASNPGLAWLDTQYF.

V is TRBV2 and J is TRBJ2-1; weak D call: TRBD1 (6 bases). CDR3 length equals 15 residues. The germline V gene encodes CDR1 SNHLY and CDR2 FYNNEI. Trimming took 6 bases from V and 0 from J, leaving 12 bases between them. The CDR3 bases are TGTGCCAGCAGCGGGGACATTCGCTCCTACAATGAGCAGTTCTTC. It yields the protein CASSGDIRSYNEQFF.

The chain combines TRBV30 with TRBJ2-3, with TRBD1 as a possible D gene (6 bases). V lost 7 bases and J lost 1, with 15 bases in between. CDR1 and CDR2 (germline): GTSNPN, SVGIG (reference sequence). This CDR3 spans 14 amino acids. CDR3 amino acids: CAYGRGPGTDTQYF. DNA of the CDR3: TGTGCCTACGGCAGGGGCCCCGGCACAGATACGCAGTATTTT.

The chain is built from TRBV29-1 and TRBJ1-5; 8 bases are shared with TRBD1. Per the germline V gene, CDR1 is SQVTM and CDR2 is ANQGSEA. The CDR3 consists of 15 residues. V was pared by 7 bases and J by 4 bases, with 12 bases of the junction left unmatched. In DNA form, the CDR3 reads TGCAGCGCTAATCGCGGACAGGGTGGAAATCAGCCCCAGCATTTT. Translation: CSANRGQGGNQPQHF.

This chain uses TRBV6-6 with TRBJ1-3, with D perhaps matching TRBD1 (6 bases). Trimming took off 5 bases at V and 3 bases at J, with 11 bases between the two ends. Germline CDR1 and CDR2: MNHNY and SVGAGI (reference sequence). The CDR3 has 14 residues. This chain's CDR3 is CASSQQGLGNTIYF. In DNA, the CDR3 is TGTGCCAGCAGTCAACAGGGTCTTGGAAACACCATATATTTT.

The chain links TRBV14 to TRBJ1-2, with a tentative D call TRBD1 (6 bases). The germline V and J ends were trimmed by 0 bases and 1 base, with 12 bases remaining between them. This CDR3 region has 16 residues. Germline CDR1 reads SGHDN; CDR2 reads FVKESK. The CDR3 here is CASSQERGRGNYGYTF. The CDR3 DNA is TGTGCCAGCAGCCAAGAGAGAGGCAGGGGTAACTATGGCTACACCTTC.

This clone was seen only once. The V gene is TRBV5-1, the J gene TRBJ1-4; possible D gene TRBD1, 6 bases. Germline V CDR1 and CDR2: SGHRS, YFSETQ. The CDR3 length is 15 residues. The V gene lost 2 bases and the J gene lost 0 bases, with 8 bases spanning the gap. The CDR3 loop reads CASSLQGPTNEKLFF. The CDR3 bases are TGCGCCAGCAGCTTACAGGGTCCAACTAATGAAAAACTGTTTTTT.

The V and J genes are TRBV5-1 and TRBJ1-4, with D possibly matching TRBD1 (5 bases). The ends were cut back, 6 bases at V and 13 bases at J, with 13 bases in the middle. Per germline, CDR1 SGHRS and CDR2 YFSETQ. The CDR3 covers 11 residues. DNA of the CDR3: TGCGCCAGCATTCTCTCGACAGCACTGTTTTTT. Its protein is CASILSTALFF. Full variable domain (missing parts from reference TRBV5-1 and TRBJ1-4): KAGVTQTPRYLIKTRGQQVTLSCSPISGHRSVSWYQQTPGQGLQFLFEYFSETQRNKGNFPGRFSGRQFSNSRSEMNVSTLELGDSALYLCASILSTALFFGSGTQLSVL.

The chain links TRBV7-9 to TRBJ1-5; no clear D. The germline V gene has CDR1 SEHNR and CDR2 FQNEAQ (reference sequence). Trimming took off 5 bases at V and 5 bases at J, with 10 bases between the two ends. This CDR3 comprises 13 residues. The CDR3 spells CASSQYEDQPQHF. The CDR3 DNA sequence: TGTGCCAGCAGCCAATATGAGGATCAGCCCCAGCATTTT.

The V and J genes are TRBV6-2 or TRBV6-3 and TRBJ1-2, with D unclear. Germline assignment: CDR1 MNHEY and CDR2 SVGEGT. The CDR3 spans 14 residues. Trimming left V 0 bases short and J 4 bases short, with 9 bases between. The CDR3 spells CASSYSRPVYGYTF. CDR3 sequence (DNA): TGTGCCAGCAGTTACTCGAGGCCGGTCTATGGCTACACCTTC.

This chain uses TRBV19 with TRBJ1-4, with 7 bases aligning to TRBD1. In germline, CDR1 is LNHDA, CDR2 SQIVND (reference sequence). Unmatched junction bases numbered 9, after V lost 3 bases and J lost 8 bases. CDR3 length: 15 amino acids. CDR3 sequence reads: CASSIGAGGEEKLFF. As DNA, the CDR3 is TGTGCCAGTAGTATCGGGGCAGGGGGTGAGGAAAAACTGTTTTTT. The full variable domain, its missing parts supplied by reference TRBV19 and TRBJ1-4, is DGGITQSPKYLFRKEGQNVTLSCEQNLNHDAMYWYRQDPGQGLRLIYYSQIVNDFQKGDIAEGYSVSREKKESFPLTVTSAQKNPTAFYLCASSIGAGGEEKLFFGSGTQLSVL.

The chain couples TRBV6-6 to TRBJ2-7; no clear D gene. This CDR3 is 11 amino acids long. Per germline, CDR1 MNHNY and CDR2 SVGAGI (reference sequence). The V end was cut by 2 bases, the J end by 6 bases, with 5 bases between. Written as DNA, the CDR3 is TGTGCCAGCAGTTACCTCTTCGAGCAGTACTTC. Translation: CASSYLFEQYF.

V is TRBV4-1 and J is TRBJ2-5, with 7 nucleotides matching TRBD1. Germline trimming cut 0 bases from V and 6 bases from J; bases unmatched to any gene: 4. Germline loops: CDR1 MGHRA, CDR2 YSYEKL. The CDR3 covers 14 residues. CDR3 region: CASSQEDRIKTQYF. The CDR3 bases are TGCGCCAGCAGCCAAGAGGACAGGATCAAGACCCAGTACTTC.

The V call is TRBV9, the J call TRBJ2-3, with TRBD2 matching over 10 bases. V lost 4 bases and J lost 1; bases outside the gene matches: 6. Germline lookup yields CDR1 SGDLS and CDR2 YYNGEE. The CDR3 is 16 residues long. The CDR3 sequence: CASSPRLAGGTDTQYF. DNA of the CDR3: TGTGCCAGCAGCCCCCGTCTAGCGGGGGGCACAGATACGCAGTATTTT. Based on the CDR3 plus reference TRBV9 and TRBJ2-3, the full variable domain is DSGVTQTPKHLITATGQRVTLRCSPRSGDLSVYWYQQSLDQGLQFLIQYYNGEERAKGNILERFSAQQFPDLHSELNLSSLELGDSALYFCASSPRLAGGTDTQYFGPGTRLTVL.